The next 13 T cell receptor beta chains were all read from a single sample in a study of identical twins. MiXCR, run by TCRdb on the 5' RACE reads, gives a single entry per CDR3 protein. The data show around 960,000 distinct CDR3 sequences, with roughly an eighth seen just once and about 1.5% held by the top ten. The same data also contributed to another study, on yellow fever vaccine responses in identical twins.

The material sequenced was PBMCs. The receptors were sampled from a woman aged 18-29 years in good health.

V is TRBV7-8 and J is TRBJ2-7; D might be TRBD1 or TRBD2, each matching 5 bases. Germline CDR1 reads SGHVS; CDR2 reads FQNEAQ. Trimming cost V 9 bases and J 6 bases, with 24 bases left between them. There are 15 residues in the CDR3. As DNA, the CDR3 is TGTGCCAGTACGACGGACCCGAGGGGCCGAGGCGAGCAGTACTTC. As protein: CASTTDPRGRGEQYF.

This clonotype was counted a few times. The chain couples TRBV14 to TRBJ1-5; 7 nucleotides match TRBD1. The CDR3 extends over 16 amino acids. Germline V lookup: CDR1 SGHDN, CDR2 FVKESK. The junction had 8 bases not matched to a gene; V was cut back by 6 bases and J by 0 bases. For the CDR3, the DNA is TGTGCCAGCAGGACCGGGACAGAATATAGCAATCAGCCCCAGCATTTT. Its translation is CASRTGTEYSNQPQHF.

This chain connects TRBV3-1 to TRBJ2-2; the D is unclear. Germline V gene data show CDR1 as LGHDT and CDR2 as YNNKEL (reference sequence). Trimming left V 3 bases short and J 2 bases short, with 7 bases between. CDR3 length: 14 residues. The CDR3 is CASSHRRNTGELFF. The CDR3 coding sequence is TGTGCCAGCAGCCACCGCAGAAACACCGGGGAGCTGTTTTTT.

There are a few counts of this clonotype. V and J are TRBV7-6 and TRBJ2-1; 14 nucleotides align to TRBD2. Germline trimming cut 4 bases from V and 2 bases from J; bases unmatched to any gene: 13. Germline V CDR1 and CDR2: SGHVS, FNYEAQ. The CDR3 sequence is 20 residues long. For the CDR3, the DNA is TGTGCCAGCAGCTCACACCCGGGACTAGCGGGAGTTGGCACCTACAATGAGCAGTTCTTC. It encodes CASSSHPGLAGVGTYNEQFF.

The V and J genes are TRBV18 and TRBJ2-5; 7 bases agree with TRBD2. Germline V gives CDR1 KGHSH, CDR2 LQKENI. CDR3 size: 14 residues. Losses at the gene ends were 4 bases for V and 4 bases for J; bases not matched to a gene: 6. Written as DNA, the CDR3 is TGTGCCAGCTCACGTAGGGAGGGCGGAGAGACCCAGTACTTC. Translation gives CASSRREGGETQYF.

The rearrangement uses TRBV20-1 and TRBJ1-2; 11 positions match TRBD1. J gave up 6 bases and V 5 bases, and 5 bases lay outside the gene matches. From germline, CDR1 is DFQATT and CDR2 SNEGSKA (reference sequence). The CDR3 is 13 residues long. Here the CDR3 DNA reads TGCAGTGCTGGACAGGGGGCAATTGATGGCTACACCTTC. Translated, it gives CSAGQGAIDGYTF.

The table lists this clonotype with a few counts. J is TRBJ2-1 and V is TRBV27; TRBD2 agrees at 10 bases. CDR3 length equals 16 residues. V dropped 7 bases and J dropped 11; count of bases not matched to a gene: 17. The V gene's germline CDR1 is MNHEY and CDR2 SMNVEV (reference sequence). In nucleotides, the CDR3 is TGTGCCAGCACGACCCCCTCTAGCGGGAGCTCGCGTCAGCAGTTCTTC. Its translation: CASTTPSSGSSRQQFF.

The rearrangement joins TRBV6-6 to TRBJ2-7; D is perhaps TRBD1 (5 bases). Germline CDR1 and CDR2: MNHNY and SVGAGI (reference sequence). The CDR3 length is 12 residues. The V end lost 5 bases, the J end lost 5 bases, and 10 bases lay between the germline ends. The CDR3 region is CASSTRVNEQYF. In DNA, the CDR3 is TGTGCCAGCAGTACCAGGGTAAACGAGCAGTACTTC.

The J gene is TRBJ2-1, the V gene TRBV12-3 or TRBV12-4; D unresolved. The V end lost 5 bases, the J end lost 8 bases, and 13 bases lay between the germline ends. The CDR3 contains 13 residues. CDR3: CASSPPFGDEQFF. CDR3 in DNA: TGTGCCAGCAGTCCCCCTTTCGGTGATGAGCAGTTCTTC.

This clonotype was seen more than once but under ten times. The genes are TRBV12-3 or TRBV12-4 and TRBJ1-1; 11 bases agree with TRBD1. Losses at the gene ends were 6 bases for V and 3 bases for J; bases not matched to a gene: 6. The CDR3 spans 15 residues. CDR3 residues: CASRNRGQGDTEAFF. The CDR3 DNA sequence: TGTGCCAGCAGAAACCGGGGACAGGGGGACACTGAAGCTTTCTTT.

This clonotype appeared many times. This chain links TRBV20-1 with TRBJ2-2, with D possibly TRBD2 on 7 matching bases. V lost 0 bases and J 12 bases, leaving 11 bases between the germline ends. CDR1 and CDR2 from the germline V gene are DFQATT and SNEGSKA (reference sequence). CDR3 length equals 12 residues. Here the CDR3 reads CSAREGGGQLFF. The CDR3, as DNA: TGCAGTGCTAGAGAAGGGGGAGGGCAGCTGTTTTTT.

This clonotype came up many times. The rearrangement joins TRBV12-3 or TRBV12-4 to TRBJ2-1; 8 positions agree with TRBD1. Germline trimming cut 3 bases from V and 14 bases from J; bases unmatched to any gene: 9. The CDR3 runs to 13 residues. CDR3 amino acids: CASSFYTGGLKFF. Written as DNA, the CDR3 is TGTGCCAGCAGTTTTTATACAGGGGGACTTAAGTTCTTC.

In this sample, this clonotype turned up a few times. The chain joins TRBV5-1 to TRBJ1-2; the match to TRBD1 covers 7 bases. The ends lost 4 bases at V and 6 bases at J; junction bases unmatched: 12. The CDR3 length is 15 residues. Germline CDR1 reads SGHRS; CDR2 reads YFSETQ. DNA for the CDR3: TGCGCCAGCAGCATTGATGACAGGGTTGGAGATGGCTACACCTTC. Translation: CASSIDDRVGDGYTF. Full variable domain (rest looked up from reference TRBV5-1 and TRBJ1-2): KAGVTQTPRYLIKTRGQQVTLSCSPISGHRSVSWYQQTPGQGLQFLFEYFSETQRNKGNFPGRFSGRQFSNSRSEMNVSTLELGDSALYLCASSIDDRVGDGYTFGSGTRLTVV.